Listed below are T cell receptor beta chains from one sample, sequenced in a study of blood T cells in healthy people across ages. TCRdb analysed the 5' RACE reads with MiXCR anew, one entry per CDR3 protein. The data contain hundreds of thousands of distinct CDR3 sequences, 53% of them seen just once; the ten biggest clones take up roughly two fifths. Sequences were obtained from blood. The receptors come from a man at least 80 years old in good health. CDR3s include the opening cysteine and the closing phenylalanine or tryptophan. The order of the fields is CDR3 DNA, CDR3 protein, clone size, D gene, V gene, J gene. The D gene is left open where the match is weak. The size field is filled for only some rows; it gives once, few, many or a size class.

TGTGCCAGCAGCTTGGGGACAGGGGAGGGCTACACCTTC,CASSLGTGEGYTF,few,TRBD1,TRBV2,TRBJ1-2
TGTGCCTGGAGTGGACAGGGGGCGTTCACCGGGGAGCTGTTTTTT,CAWSGQGAFTGELFF,.,TRBD1,TRBV30,TRBJ2-2
TGTGCCATCGCTGGGGCGGGACTCCCAAGCACAGATACGCAGTATTTT,CAIAGAGLPSTDTQYF,few,.,TRBV10-3,TRBJ2-3
TGCAGTGCGACTAAGACTAGCGGGGGGACCTGGGAGCAGTTCTTC,CSATKTSGGTWEQFF,.,TRBD2,TRBV20-1,TRBJ2-1
TGCAGTGCTCAGCGGGAGGGGTTTGAGCAGTACTTC,CSAQREGFEQYF,.,TRBD2,TRBV20-1,TRBJ2-4
TGTGCCAGCAGCCCGGGACAGGGCTCCTACGAGCAGTACTTC,CASSPGQGSYEQYF,many,TRBD1,TRBV12-3/TRBV12-4,TRBJ2-7
TGTGCCAGCAGCCAAGATTTCAGGGGCGGCTCTGGGGCCAACGTCCTGACTTTC,CASSQDFRGGSGANVLTF,few,.,TRBV4-2,TRBJ2-6
TGTGCCAGCAACTGGGGCGGGAACCCCACCTACAATGAGCAGTTCTTC,CASNWGGNPTYNEQFF,.,.,TRBV28,TRBJ2-1
TGTGCCAGCCACGACAGGGCGCGTGAAAAACTGTTTTTT,CASHDRAREKLFF,once,TRBD1,TRBV28,TRBJ1-4
TGTGCCAGCAGTCTTGATGGACCAGATGAGACCCAGTACTTC,CASSLDGPDETQYF,.,.,TRBV12-3/TRBV12-4,TRBJ2-5
TGTGCCAGCAGCCGCGACCGGGACAGGGGGTTGAATGAGCAGTTCTTC,CASSRDRDRGLNEQFF,.,TRBD1,TRBV9,TRBJ2-1